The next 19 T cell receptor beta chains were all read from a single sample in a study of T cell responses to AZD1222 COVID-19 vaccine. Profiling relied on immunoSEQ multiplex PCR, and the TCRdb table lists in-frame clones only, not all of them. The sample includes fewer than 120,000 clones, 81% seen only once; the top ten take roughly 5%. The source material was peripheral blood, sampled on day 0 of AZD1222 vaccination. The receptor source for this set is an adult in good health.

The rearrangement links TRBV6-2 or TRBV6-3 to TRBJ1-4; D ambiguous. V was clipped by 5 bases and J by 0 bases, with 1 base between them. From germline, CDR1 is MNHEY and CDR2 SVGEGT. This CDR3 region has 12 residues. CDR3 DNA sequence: TGTGCCAGCAGTGCAACTAATGAAAAACTGTTTTTT. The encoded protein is CASSATNEKLFF.

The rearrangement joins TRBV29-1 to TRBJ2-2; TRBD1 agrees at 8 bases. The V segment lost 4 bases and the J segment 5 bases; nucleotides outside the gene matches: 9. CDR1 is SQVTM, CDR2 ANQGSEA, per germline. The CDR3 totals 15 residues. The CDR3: CSVVDPRGRTGELFF. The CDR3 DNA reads TGCAGCGTTGTAGATCCCAGGGGGCGTACCGGGGAGCTGTTTTTT.

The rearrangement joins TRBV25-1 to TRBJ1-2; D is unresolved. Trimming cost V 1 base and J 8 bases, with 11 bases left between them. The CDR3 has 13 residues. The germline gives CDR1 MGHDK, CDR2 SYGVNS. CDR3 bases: TGTGCCAGCAGTGAATCCGCCAGGCGCGGCTACACCTTC. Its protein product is CASSESARRGYTF.

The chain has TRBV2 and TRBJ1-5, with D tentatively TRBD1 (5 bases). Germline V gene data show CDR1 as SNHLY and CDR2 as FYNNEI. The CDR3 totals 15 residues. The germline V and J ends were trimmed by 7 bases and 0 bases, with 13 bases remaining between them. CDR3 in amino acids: CASKDGGGSNQPQHF. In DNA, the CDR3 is TGTGCCAGCAAGGACGGTGGGGGTAGCAATCAGCCCCAGCATTTT.

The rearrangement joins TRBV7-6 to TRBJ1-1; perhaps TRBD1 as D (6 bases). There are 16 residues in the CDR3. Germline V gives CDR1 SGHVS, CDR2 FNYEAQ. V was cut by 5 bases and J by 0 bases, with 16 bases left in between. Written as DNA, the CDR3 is TGTGCCAGCAGCCCCCCCACAGGGAGCATGAACACTGAAGCTTTCTTT. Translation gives CASSPPTGSMNTEAFF.

DNA of the CDR3: TGTGCCAGCAGCTCGCGACAGGGGGCGGACACTGAAGCTTTCTTT. Translating gives CASSSRQGADTEAFF. V and J are TRBV9 and TRBJ1-1; 10 bases fit TRBD1. The CDR3 sequence is 15 residues long. Looked up from germline, CDR1 is SGDLS and CDR2 is YYNGEE. V gave up 4 bases and J gave up 3 bases; unmatched junction bases: 6.

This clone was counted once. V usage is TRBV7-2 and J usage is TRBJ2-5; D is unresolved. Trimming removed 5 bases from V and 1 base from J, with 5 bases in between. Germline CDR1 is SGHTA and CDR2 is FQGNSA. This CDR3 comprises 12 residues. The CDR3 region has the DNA TGTGCCAGCAGCCGGGTCCAAGAGACCCAGTACTTC. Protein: CASSRVQETQYF.

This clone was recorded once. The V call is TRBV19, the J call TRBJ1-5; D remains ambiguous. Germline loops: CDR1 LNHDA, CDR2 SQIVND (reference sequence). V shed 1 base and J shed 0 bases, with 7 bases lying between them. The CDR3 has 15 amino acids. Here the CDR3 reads CASSIVIGSNQPQHF. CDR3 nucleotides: TGTGCCAGTAGTATAGTAATTGGTAGCAATCAGCCCCAGCATTTT.

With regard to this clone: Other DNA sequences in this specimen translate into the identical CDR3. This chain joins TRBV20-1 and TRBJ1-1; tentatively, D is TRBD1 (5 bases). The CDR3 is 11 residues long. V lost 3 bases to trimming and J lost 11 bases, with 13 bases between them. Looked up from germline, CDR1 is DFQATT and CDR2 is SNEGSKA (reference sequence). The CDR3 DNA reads TGCAGTGCTAGTGGAGGAGGGGAGGCTTTCTTT. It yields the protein CSASGGGEAFF.

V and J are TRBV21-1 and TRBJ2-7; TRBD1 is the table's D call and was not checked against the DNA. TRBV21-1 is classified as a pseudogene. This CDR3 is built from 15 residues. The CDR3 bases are TGTGCCAGCAGGATATTGGGGACAGGGACCTACGAGCAGTACTTC. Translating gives CASRILGTGTYEQYF.

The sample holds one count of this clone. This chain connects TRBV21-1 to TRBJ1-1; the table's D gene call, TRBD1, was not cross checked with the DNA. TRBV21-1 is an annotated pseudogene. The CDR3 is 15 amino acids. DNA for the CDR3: TGTGCCAGCAGCAAAGAACGACAGGGGAACACTGAAGCTTTCTTT. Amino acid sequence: CASSKERQGNTEAFF.

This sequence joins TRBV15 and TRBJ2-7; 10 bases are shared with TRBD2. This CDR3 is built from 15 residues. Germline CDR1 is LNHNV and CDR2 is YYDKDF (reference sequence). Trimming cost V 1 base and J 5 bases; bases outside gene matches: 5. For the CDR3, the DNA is TGTGCCACCAGCAGAGCGCTAGCGGGAGACCACGAGCAGTACTTC. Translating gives CATSRALAGDHEQYF.

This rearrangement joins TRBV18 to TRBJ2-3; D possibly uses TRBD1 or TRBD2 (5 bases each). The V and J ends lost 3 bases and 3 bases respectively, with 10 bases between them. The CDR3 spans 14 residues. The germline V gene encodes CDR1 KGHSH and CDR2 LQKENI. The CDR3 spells CASSPQGPTDTQYF. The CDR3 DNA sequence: TGTGCCAGCTCACCGCAGGGACCTACAGATACGCAGTATTTT.

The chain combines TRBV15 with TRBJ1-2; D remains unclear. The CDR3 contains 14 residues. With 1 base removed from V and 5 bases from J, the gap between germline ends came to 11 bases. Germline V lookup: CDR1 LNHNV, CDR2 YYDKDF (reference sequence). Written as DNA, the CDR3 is TGTGCCACCAGCAGAGTGGGGATCGGGTATGGCTACACCTTC. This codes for CATSRVGIGYGYTF. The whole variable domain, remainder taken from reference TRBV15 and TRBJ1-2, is DAMVIQNPRYQVTQFGKPVTLSCSQTLNHNVMYWYQQKSSQAPKLLFHYYDKDFNNEADTPDNFQSRRPNTSFCFLDIRSPGLGDTAMYLCATSRVGIGYGYTFGSGTRLTVV.

CDR3 nucleotide sequence: TGTGCCAGCAGCGTAAACGAGGGAACTAATGAAAAACTGTTTTTT. Encoded protein: CASSVNEGTNEKLFF. The chain is built from TRBV9 and TRBJ1-4; D is unclear. Germline-derived CDR1 and CDR2 are SGDLS and YYNGEE. The CDR3 loop spans 15 amino acids. Trimming took 1 base from V and 1 from J, leaving 8 bases between them.

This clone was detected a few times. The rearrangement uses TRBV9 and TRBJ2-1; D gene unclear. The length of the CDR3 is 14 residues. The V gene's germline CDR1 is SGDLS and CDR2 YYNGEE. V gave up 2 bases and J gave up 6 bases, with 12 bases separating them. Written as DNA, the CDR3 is TGTGCCAGCAGCGTGCGTTTGGGGATCAATGAGCAGTTCTTC. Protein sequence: CASSVRLGINEQFF.

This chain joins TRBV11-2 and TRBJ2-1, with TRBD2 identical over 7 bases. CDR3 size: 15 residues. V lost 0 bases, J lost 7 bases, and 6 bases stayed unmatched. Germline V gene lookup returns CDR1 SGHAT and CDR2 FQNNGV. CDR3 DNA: TGTGCCAGCAGCTTAGACAGAGCGGGACGTAATGAGCAGTTCTTC. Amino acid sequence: CASSLDRAGRNEQFF.

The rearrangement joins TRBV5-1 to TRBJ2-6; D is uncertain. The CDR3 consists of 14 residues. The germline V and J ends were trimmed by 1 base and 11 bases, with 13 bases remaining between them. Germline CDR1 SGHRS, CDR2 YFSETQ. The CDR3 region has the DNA TGCGCCAGCAGCTTGAGGTTAGAACCCTACGTCCTGACTTTC. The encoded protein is CASSLRLEPYVLTF.

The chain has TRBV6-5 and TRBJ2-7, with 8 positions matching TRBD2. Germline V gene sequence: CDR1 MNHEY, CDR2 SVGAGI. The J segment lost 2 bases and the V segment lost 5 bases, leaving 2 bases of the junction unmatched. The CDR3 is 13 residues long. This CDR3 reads CASSRGGTYEQYF. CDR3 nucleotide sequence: TGTGCCAGCAGTCGGGGGGGGACCTACGAGCAGTACTTC.